This TCR beta chain comes out of a study of cytomegalovirus exposure and HLA in healthy donors. Whole-study results and caveats: Most observed TCR sequences were rare, whereas some public TCRs were detected in many donors. The study listed 164 cytomegalovirus-associated TCR beta chains.

The method was immunoSEQ multiplex PCR; TCRdb's version includes in-frame clones alone and lacks a portion of them. The table shows fewer than 60,000 clones, with roughly 93% occurring only once. About this clone itself: As yet, its antigen is unknown.

Sequencing used PBMCs. This clonotype was obtained from a woman aged 18 to 35 in good health and CMV-seropositive.

Here the CDR3 reads CASTIPVNTEAFF. The CDR3 coding sequence is TGTGCCAGCACTATCCCGGTAAACACTGAAGCTTTCTTT. This chain joins TRBV2 and TRBJ1-1; the D is unclear. Germline CDR1 and CDR2: SNHLY and FYNNEI. The V and J ends lost 7 bases and 2 bases respectively, with 11 bases between them. The CDR3 sequence is 13 residues long.